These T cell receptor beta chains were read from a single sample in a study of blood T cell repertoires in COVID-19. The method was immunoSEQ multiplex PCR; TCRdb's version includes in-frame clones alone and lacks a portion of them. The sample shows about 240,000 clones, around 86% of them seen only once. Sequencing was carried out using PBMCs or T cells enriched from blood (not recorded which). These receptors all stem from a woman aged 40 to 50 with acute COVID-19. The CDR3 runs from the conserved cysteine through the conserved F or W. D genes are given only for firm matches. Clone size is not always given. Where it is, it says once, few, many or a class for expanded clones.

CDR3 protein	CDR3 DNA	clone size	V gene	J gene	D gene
CASTLSGSLTGELFF	TGTGCCAGTACCCTTAGCGGGAGCCTCACCGGGGAGCTGTTTTTT	-	TRBV19	TRBJ2-2	TRBD2
CASSALTSGDTGELFF	TGTGCCAGTAGTGCCTTGACTAGCGGGGACACCGGGGAGCTGTTTTTT	-	TRBV19	TRBJ2-2	TRBD2
CASSPATSGVYNEQFF	TGTGCCAGCAGCCCAGCGACTAGCGGGGTCTACAATGAGCAGTTCTTC	-	TRBV7-2	TRBJ2-1	TRBD2
CASSNYVVPTEAFF	TGTGCCAGCAGCAATTACGTAGTACCCACTGAAGCTTTCTTT	few	TRBV5-8	TRBJ1-1	-
CASSFFRDTIQETQYF	TGCGCCAGCAGCTTTTTTCGGGACACAATCCAAGAGACCCAGTACTTC	-	TRBV5-1	TRBJ2-5	-
CASSFNSNQPQHF	TGTGCCAGCAGCTTCAATAGCAATCAGCCCCAGCATTTT	once	TRBV11-2	TRBJ1-5	-
CATQRTSEGANEQFF	TGTGCCACGCAAAGGACTAGCGAGGGAGCCAATGAGCAGTTCTTC	-	TRBV10-3	TRBJ2-1	TRBD2
CASSGQHYEQYF	TGTGCCAGCAGTGGACAGCACTACGAGCAGTACTTC	-	TRBV2	TRBJ2-7	-
CASSEPRLDPMGVSYNEQFF	TGTGCCAGCAGCGAGCCCAGACTAGACCCCATGGGAGTGTCCTACAATGAGCAGTTCTTC	-	TRBV9	TRBJ2-1	-
CASSLEQGSEAFF	TGTGCCAGCAGCTTAGAACAGGGTTCTGAAGCTTTCTTT	-	TRBV7-9	TRBJ1-1	-
CASSFGTGLNTEAFF	TGTGCCAGCAGCTTCGGTACAGGGTTGAACACTGAAGCTTTCTTT	-	TRBV5-4	TRBJ1-1	-
CASSPTGTGADTEAFF	TGTGCCAGCTCACCTACGGGGACAGGGGCGGATACTGAAGCTTTCTTT	once	TRBV18	TRBJ1-1	TRBD1
CASSLASGEQYF	TGTGCCAGCAGCTTAGCGTCCGGGGAGCAGTACTTC	few	TRBV11-1	TRBJ2-7	-
CASSEASTGAFSGANVLTF	TGTGCCAGCAGTGAAGCGTCAACAGGGGCGTTCTCTGGGGCCAACGTCCTGACTTTC	-	TRBV6-1	TRBJ2-6	TRBD1
CILGGVKLFF	TGCATCCTAGGGGGTGTAAAACTGTTTTTT	once	TRBV20-1	TRBJ1-4	-
CASSRTSGEIYEQYF	TGCGCCAGCAGCCGAACTAGCGGGGAGATCTACGAGCAGTACTTC	-	TRBV4-1	TRBJ2-7	TRBD2
CASSISSGGPQYF	TGTGCCAGTAGTATTTCTAGCGGGGGACCACAGTACTTC	-	TRBV19	TRBJ2-5	TRBD2
CASSISGSSYEQYF	TGTGCCAGCAGCATTAGCGGAAGCTCCTACGAGCAGTACTTC	-	TRBV9	TRBJ2-7	-
CASSQVGQGKYEQYF	TGTGCCAGCAGCCAAGTGGGACAGGGGAAATACGAGCAGTACTTC	-	TRBV14	TRBJ2-7	TRBD1
CASSQDRVGADTQYF	TGTGCCAGCAGCCAGGACAGGGTGGGGGCAGATACGCAGTATTTT	-	TRBV7-9	TRBJ2-3	TRBD1
CASSPPSKADTEAFF	TGTGCCAGCTCACCACCGTCTAAGGCGGACACTGAAGCTTTCTTT	once	TRBV18	TRBJ1-1	-
CASSESGSGNTIYF	TGCGCCAGCAGTGAGTCCGGCTCTGGAAACACCATATATTTT	-	TRBV10-1	TRBJ1-3	-
CSVEDLRQGGSYEQYF	TGCAGCGTTGAAGATCTTCGGCAGGGGGGCTCCTACGAGCAGTACTTC	once	TRBV29-1	TRBJ2-7	-
CATSDIASRNTGELFF	TGTGCCACCAGTGATATCGCTAGCAGGAACACCGGGGAGCTGTTTTTT	-	TRBV24-1	TRBJ2-2	-
CASSQEVLANEQFF	TGCGCCAGCAGCCAAGAAGTACTAGCGAATGAGCAGTTCTTC	-	TRBV4-1	TRBJ2-1	TRBD2
CASSTDRGGGEQYF	TGTGCCAGTAGCACAGACAGGGGTGGAGGCGAGCAGTACTTC	-	TRBV19	TRBJ2-7	TRBD1
CASSPRDTLRNTEAFF	TGTGCCAGCTCACCCCGGGACACCCTAAGGAACACTGAAGCTTTCTTT	-	TRBV18	TRBJ1-1	-
CASSVQGTDTQYF	TGTGCCAGCAGTGTACAGGGCACAGATACGCAGTATTTT	-	TRBV25-1	TRBJ2-3	-
CASSQELGAFNEKLFF	TGTGCCAGCAGCCAAGAACTGGGGGCTTTTAATGAAAAACTGTTTTTT	-	TRBV3-1/TRBV3-2	TRBJ1-4	-
CASSLGVGRETQYF	TGTGCCAGCAGCTTAGGCGTGGGGAGGGAGACCCAGTACTTC	-	TRBV11-3	TRBJ2-5	-
CASRPGTGGDYGYTF	TGTGCCAGCAGACCCGGGACAGGGGGAGACTATGGCTACACCTTC	-	TRBV27	TRBJ1-2	TRBD1
CASSRQGRESSYNEQFF	TGTGCCAGCAGCCGACAGGGCCGGGAGAGCTCCTACAATGAGCAGTTCTTC	-	TRBV4-2	TRBJ2-1	-
CASSELAAGVGEQFF	TGCGCCAGCAGTGAATTGGCGGCGGGAGTTGGTGAGCAGTTCTTC	-	TRBV10-2	TRBJ2-1	TRBD2
CASSPHLMASGGTDTQYF	TGTGCCAGCAGCCCCCATCTCATGGCTAGCGGAGGCACAGATACGCAGTATTTT	-	TRBV11-2	TRBJ2-3	TRBD2
CASSQTGLAGGLYEQYF	TGTGCCAGCAGCCAAACGGGACTAGCGGGAGGGTTATACGAGCAGTACTTC	-	TRBV14	TRBJ2-7	TRBD2
CASSSHGGVAGDLGKNIQYF	TGTGCCAGCAGCTCCCACGGGGGGGTAGCGGGAGACCTGGGCAAAAACATTCAGTACTTC	-	TRBV3-1/TRBV3-2	TRBJ2-4	TRBD2
CAWSSGGVVFGYTF	TGTGCCTGGAGTAGCGGTGGGGTTGTCTTTGGCTACACCTTC	-	TRBV30	TRBJ1-2	-
CASSFVQDGYTF	TGTGCCAGCAGCTTCGTCCAGGATGGCTACACCTTC	-	TRBV5-5	TRBJ1-2	-
CASSLSEDSYEQYF	TGTGCCAGCTCACTCTCAGAAGACTCCTACGAGCAGTACTTC	-	TRBV18	TRBJ2-7	-
CASSLAGGDQPQHF	TGCGCCAGCAGCTTGGCCGGTGGAGATCAGCCCCAGCATTTT	-	TRBV5-1	TRBJ1-5	-
CASSAGVTNTGELFF	TGTGCCAGCAGCGCCGGGGTTACGAACACCGGGGAGCTGTTTTTT	-	TRBV11-1	TRBJ2-2	-
CASMAGKNYGYTF	TGTGCCAGCATGGCAGGGAAGAACTATGGCTACACCTTC	-	TRBV2	TRBJ1-2	-
CASSSGLAGERFF	TGTGCCAGCAGTTCGGGACTAGCGGGAGAGCGGTTCTTC	-	TRBV6-5	TRBJ2-1	TRBD2
CASSPGPGAGEQYF	TGTGCCAGCTCACCGGGGCCAGGGGCGGGCGAGCAGTACTTC	-	TRBV18	TRBJ2-7	-
CASSLGLAGEGSYEQYF	TGTGCCAGCAGCTTGGGACTAGCGGGAGAGGGGTCCTACGAGCAGTACTTC	-	TRBV7-2	TRBJ2-7	TRBD2
CAISEFGTGGKTQYF	TGTGCCATCAGTGAGTTCGGGACAGGTGGAAAGACCCAGTACTTC	-	TRBV10-3	TRBJ2-5	TRBD1